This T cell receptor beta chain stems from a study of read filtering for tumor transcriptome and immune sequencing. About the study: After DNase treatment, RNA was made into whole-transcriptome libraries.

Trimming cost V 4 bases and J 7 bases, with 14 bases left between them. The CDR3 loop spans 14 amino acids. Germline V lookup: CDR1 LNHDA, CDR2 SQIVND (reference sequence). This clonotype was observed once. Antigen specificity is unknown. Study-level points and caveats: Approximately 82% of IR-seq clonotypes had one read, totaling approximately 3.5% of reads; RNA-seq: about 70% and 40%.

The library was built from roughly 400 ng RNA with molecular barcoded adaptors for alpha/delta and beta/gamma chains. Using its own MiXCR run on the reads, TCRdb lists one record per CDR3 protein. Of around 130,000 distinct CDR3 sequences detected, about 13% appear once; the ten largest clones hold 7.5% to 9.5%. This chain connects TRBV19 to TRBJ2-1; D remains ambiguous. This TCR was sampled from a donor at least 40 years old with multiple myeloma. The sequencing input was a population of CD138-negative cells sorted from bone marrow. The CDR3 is CASSRYEIGNEQFF. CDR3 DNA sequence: TGTGCCAGTAGTAGATATGAGATCGGGAATGAGCAGTTCTTC.